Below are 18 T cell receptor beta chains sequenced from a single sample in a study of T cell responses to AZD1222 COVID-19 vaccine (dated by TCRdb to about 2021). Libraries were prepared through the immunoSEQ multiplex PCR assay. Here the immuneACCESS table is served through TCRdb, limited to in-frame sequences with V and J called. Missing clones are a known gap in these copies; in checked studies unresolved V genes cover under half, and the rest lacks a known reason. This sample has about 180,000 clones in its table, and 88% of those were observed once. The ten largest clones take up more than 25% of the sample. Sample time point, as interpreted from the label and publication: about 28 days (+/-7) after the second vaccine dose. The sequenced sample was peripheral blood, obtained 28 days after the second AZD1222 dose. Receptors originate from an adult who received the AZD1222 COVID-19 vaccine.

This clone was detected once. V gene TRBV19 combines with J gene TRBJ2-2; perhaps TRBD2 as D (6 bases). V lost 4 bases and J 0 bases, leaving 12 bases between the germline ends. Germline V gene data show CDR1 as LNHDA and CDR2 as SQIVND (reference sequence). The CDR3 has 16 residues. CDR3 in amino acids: CASSTGDTTNTGELFF. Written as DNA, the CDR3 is TGTGCCAGTAGTACGGGAGACACTACGAACACCGGGGAGCTGTTTTTT.

The CDR3 protein is CAISRDTEAFF. CDR3 in DNA: TGTGCCATCAGTCGGGATACTGAAGCTTTCTTT. The chain uses TRBV10-3 and TRBJ1-1; D not resolved. V lost 5 bases, J lost 5 bases, and 6 bases lay in between. This CDR3 region has 11 residues. Looked up from germline, CDR1 is ENHRY and CDR2 is SYGVKD.

CDR3 loop: CASSVAGETYEQYF. DNA of the CDR3: TGTGCCAGCAGCGTAGCGGGGGAAACCTACGAGCAGTACTTC. The chain combines TRBV9 with TRBJ2-7; tentatively, D is TRBD2 (6 bases). CDR1 is SGDLS, CDR2 YYNGEE, per germline. The CDR3 sequence is 14 residues long. The V end was cut by 0 bases, the J end by 2 bases, with 9 bases between.

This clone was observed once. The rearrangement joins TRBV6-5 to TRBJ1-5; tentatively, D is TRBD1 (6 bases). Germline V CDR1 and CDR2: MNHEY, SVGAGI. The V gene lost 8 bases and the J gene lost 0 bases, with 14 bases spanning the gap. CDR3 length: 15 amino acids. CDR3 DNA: TGTGCCAGCGGACGGAACAGGGATAGCAATCAGCCCCAGCATTTT. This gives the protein CASGRNRDSNQPQHF.

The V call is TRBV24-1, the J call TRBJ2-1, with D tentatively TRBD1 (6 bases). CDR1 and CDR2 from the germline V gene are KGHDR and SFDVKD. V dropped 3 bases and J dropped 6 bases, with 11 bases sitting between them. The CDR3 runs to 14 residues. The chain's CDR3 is CATSDPRGSNEQFF. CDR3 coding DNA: TGTGCCACCAGTGATCCAAGGGGGAGCAATGAGCAGTTCTTC.

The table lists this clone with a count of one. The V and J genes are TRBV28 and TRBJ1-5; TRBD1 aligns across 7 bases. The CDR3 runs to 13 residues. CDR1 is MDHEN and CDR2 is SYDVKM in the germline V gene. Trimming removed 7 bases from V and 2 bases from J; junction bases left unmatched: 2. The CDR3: CASNGQGNQPQHF. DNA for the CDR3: TGTGCCAGCAACGGACAGGGCAATCAGCCCCAGCATTTT.

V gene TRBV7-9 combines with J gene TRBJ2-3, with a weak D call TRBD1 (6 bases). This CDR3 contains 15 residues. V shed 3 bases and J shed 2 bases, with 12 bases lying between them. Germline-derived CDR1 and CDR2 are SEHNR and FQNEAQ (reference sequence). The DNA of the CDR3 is TGTGCCAGCAGCTTCGGGCAGGGGTACACAGATACGCAGTATTTT. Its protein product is CASSFGQGYTDTQYF.

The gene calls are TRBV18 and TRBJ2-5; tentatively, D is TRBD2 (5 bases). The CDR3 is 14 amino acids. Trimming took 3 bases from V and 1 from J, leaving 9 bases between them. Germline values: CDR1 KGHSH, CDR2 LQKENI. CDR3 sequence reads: CASSPAGSQETQYF. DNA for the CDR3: TGTGCCAGCTCACCCGCGGGCTCCCAAGAGACCCAGTACTTC.

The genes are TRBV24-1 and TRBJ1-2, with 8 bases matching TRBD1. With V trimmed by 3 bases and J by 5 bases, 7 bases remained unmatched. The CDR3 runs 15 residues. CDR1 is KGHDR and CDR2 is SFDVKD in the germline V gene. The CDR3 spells CATSDPGQALYGYTF. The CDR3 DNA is TGTGCCACCAGTGATCCGGGACAGGCGCTGTATGGCTACACCTTC.

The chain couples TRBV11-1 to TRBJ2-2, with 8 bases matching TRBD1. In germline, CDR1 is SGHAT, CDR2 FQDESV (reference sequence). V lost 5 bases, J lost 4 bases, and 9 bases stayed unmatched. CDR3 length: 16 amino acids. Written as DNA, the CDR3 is TGTGCCAGCAGCGGGGGCTCCAGGGGGCGCACCGGGGAGCTGTTTTTT. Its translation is CASSGGSRGRTGELFF.

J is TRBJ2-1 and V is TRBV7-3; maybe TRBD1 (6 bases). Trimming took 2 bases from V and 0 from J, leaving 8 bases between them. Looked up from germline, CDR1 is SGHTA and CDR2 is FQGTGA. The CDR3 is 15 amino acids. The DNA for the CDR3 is TGTGCCAGCAGCTTACTGGACAGCTCCTACAATGAGCAGTTCTTC. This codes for CASSLLDSSYNEQFF.

CDR3 nucleotides: TGTGCCAGCAGCTCAACAGGGGGCGGAGATACGCAGTATTTT. Translation gives CASSSTGGGDTQYF. This chain uses TRBV7-2 with TRBJ2-3; 9 bases match TRBD1. The CDR3 has 14 residues. Germline lookup yields CDR1 SGHTA and CDR2 FQGNSA. The ends lost 4 bases at V and 5 bases at J; junction bases unmatched: 4.

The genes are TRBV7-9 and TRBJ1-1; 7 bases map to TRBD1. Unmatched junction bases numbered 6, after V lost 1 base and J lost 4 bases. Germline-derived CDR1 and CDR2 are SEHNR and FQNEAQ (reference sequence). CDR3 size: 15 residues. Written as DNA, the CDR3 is TGTGCCAGCAGCTTAGGAACAGGGGTGAGCACTGAAGCTTTCTTT. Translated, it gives CASSLGTGVSTEAFF.

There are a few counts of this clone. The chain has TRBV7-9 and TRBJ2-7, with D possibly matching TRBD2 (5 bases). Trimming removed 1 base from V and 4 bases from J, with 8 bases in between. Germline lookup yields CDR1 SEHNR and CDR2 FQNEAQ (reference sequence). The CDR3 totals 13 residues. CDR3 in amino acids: CASSLVEGYEQYF. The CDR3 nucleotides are TGTGCCAGCAGCTTAGTAGAGGGTTACGAGCAGTACTTC.

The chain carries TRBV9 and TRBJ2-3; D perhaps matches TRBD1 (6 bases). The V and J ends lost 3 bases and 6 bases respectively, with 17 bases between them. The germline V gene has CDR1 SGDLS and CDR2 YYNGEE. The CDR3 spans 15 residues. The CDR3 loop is CASSARGQGFDTQYF. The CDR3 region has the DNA TGTGCCAGCAGCGCGAGGGGCCAGGGGTTTGATACGCAGTATTTT.

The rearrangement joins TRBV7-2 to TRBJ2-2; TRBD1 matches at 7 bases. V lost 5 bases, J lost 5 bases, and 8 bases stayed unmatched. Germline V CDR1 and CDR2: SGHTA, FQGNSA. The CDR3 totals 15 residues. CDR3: CASSPDRVVTGELFF. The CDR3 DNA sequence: TGTGCCAGCAGCCCAGACAGGGTAGTAACCGGGGAGCTGTTTTTT.

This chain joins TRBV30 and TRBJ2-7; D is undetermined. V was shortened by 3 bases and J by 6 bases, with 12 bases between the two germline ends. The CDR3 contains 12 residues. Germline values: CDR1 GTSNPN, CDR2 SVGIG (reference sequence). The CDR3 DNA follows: TGTGCCTGGAGCCCACTTGAACTCGAGCAGTACTTC. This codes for CAWSPLELEQYF.

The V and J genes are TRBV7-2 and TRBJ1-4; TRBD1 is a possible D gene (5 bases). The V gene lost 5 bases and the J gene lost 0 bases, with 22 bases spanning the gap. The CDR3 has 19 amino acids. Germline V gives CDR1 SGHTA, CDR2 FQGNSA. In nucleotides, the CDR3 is TGTGCCAGCAGCCCCGAGGTTGCAGGGATGGTCGCAACTAATGAAAAACTGTTTTTT. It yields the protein CASSPEVAGMVATNEKLFF.